The sequence of this TCR beta chain was determined in a study of technical replicates of blood from several donors. Data came from immunoSEQ multiplex PCR; TCRdb stores just in-frame clones and leaves some out. The sample includes about 13,000 clones, 75% to 85% seen only once; the top ten take more than 10%. The ends lost 11 bases at V and 5 bases at J; junction bases unmatched: 8. CDR1 SGHVS and CDR2 FNYEAQ come from the germline V gene. The CDR3 runs 13 residues. The V and J genes are TRBV7-6 and TRBJ2-1; 8 positions agree with TRBD1. Specimen: PBMCs. This sequence was found in a human donor in good health. CDR3 bases: TGTGCCTCTGGACAGGGATCCGACAATGAGCAGTTCTTC. It yields the protein CASGQGSDNEQFF.